This T cell receptor (beta chain) is drawn from a study of cytomegalovirus exposure and HLA in healthy donors. Study-level points and caveats: Most TCR sequences were seen very rarely across donors, but some public TCRs occurred in many.

The assay was immunoSEQ multiplex PCR, and TCRdb's table has in-frame clones only and misses some. The sample lists about 250,000 clones; roughly 87% were seen once. The donors were members of the approximately 120-subject validation cohort (separate from the roughly 680-subject first cohort). Germline V CDR1 and CDR2: KGHSH, LQKENI. The CDR3 is 12 amino acids. Deletions cut 0 bases from V and 7 bases from J, with 6 bases between. In the case of this clone: Antigen specificity is unknown.

The sequence came from a man younger than 35 in good health and CMV-seropositive. The specimen was PBMCs. The chain recombines TRBV18 with TRBJ1-2; D gene uncertain. CDR3 region: CASSPPYGGYTF. Here the CDR3 DNA reads TGTGCCAGCTCACCACCGTACGGTGGCTACACCTTC.